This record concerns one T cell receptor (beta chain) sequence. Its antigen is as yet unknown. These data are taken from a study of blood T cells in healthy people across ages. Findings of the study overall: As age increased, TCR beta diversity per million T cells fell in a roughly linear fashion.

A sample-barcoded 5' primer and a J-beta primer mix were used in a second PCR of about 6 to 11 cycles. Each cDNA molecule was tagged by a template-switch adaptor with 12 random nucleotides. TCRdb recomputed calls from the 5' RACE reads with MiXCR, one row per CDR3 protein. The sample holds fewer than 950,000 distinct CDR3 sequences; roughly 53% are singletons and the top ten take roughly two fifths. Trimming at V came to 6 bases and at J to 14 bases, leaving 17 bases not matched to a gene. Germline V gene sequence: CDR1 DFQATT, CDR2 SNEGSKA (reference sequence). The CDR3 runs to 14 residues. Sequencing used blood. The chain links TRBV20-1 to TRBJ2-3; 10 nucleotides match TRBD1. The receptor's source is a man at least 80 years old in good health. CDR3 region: CSANPGQGHRYAYF. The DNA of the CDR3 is TGCAGTGCCAATCCGGGACAGGGGCACAGATACGCGTATTTT.